The next 9 T cell receptor beta chains were all read from a single sample in a study of Ad26.COV2.S vaccination and SARS-CoV-2 variants. The sample's treatment: roughly 20 received Ad26.COV2.S at low or high dose, single or two shots; roughly five received placebo; per-sample allocation not given. Sampling occurred on day 63 after the first vaccine or placebo injection. Sequenced by immunoSEQ multiplex PCR; TCRdb stores in-frame clones only, minus some. Among fewer than 900,000 clones listed, roughly 90% were seen once. This material consisted of peripheral blood, taken in a trial of Ad26.COV2.S vaccine versus placebo. The receptors shown here come from a person between 18 and 65 years old who received the Ad26.COV2.S COVID-19 vaccine or a placebo.

V and J are TRBV6-1 and TRBJ1-5; D gene unclear. The CDR3 loop spans 17 amino acids. Trimming pared 2 bases from V and 0 bases from J, leaving 14 bases between. CDR1 is MNHNS and CDR2 is SASEGT in the germline V gene. This CDR3 is CASSEIRFGNSNQPQHF. CDR3 coding DNA: TGTGCCAGCAGTGAAATAAGGTTTGGGAATAGCAATCAGCCCCAGCATTTT.

The rearrangement links TRBV19 to TRBJ2-1; 7 bases map to TRBD1. Germline CDR1 and CDR2: LNHDA and SQIVND (reference sequence). The CDR3 is made up of 15 amino acids. After removal of 3 bases from V and 3 bases from J, the junction contained 5 bases not matched to a gene. Here the CDR3 reads CASSMEGGYYNEQFF. The CDR3 DNA reads TGTGCCAGTAGTATGGAAGGGGGCTACTACAATGAGCAGTTCTTC.

This clone has only one observation. The J gene is TRBJ2-1, the V gene TRBV27, with D possibly TRBD2 on 5 matching bases. From germline, CDR1 is MNHEY and CDR2 SMNVEV (reference sequence). V gave up 2 bases and J gave up 9 bases, with 8 bases separating them. CDR3 length equals 12 residues. CDR3: CASSLRESEQFF. The CDR3 coding sequence is TGTGCCAGCAGTTTAAGGGAGAGTGAGCAGTTCTTC.

V usage is TRBV15 and J usage is TRBJ1-4, with D uncertain. Germline CDR1 LNHNV, CDR2 YYDKDF (reference sequence). The CDR3 length is 16 residues. Trimming removed 1 base from V and 3 bases from J, with 12 bases in between. The CDR3 nucleotides read TGTGCCACCAGCAGAGGCTCGGCAACCTCTAATGAAAAACTGTTTTTT. Its protein product is CATSRGSATSNEKLFF.

This chain uses TRBV7-9 with TRBJ2-5; D could derive from TRBD1 or TRBD2 (5 bases each). Trimming cost V 5 bases and J 2 bases, with 15 bases left between them. The CDR3 loop spans 15 amino acids. Germline V gene data show CDR1 as SEHNR and CDR2 as FQNEAQ (reference sequence). The DNA for the CDR3 is TGTGCCAGCAGCCCCGCGGGCCAGGGTCAAGAGACCCAGTACTTC. This translates into CASSPAGQGQETQYF.

Concerning this clone: The conserved final phenylalanine or tryptophan is absent from the CDR3, which likely points to a read error. The DNA is omitted, as the CDR3 cannot be located on it reliably, and the CDR3 follows TCRdb's listing. The CDR3 sequence: CASSFLGAQSKY. The genes are TRBV5-4 and TRBJ1-1; the DNA was not used to check the table's D call, TRBD1. Germline CDR1 SGHNT, CDR2 YYREEE (reference sequence). Ends included, the CDR3 has 12 residues.

The chain couples TRBV5-1 to TRBJ2-5, with D uncertain. The germline V and J ends were trimmed by 4 bases and 1 base, with 8 bases remaining between them. CDR1 is SGHRS and CDR2 is YFSETQ in the germline V gene. The CDR3 is 13 amino acids. The CDR3 sequence is CASSGSGQETQYF. In DNA, the CDR3 is TGCGCCAGCAGCGGGTCAGGCCAAGAGACCCAGTACTTC.

The chain uses TRBV6-5 and TRBJ1-6; TRBD1 is a possible D gene (5 bases). Trimming pared 6 bases from V and 7 bases from J, leaving 19 bases between. Germline values: CDR1 MNHEY, CDR2 SVGAGI. This CDR3 spans 16 amino acids. CDR3 nucleotide sequence: TGTGCCAGCAGCTACAACCAGGGAGTGGGGAATTCACCCCTCCACTTT. Encoded protein: CASSYNQGVGNSPLHF.

The chain joins TRBV18 to TRBJ2-5, with 8 nucleotides matching TRBD1. V gave up 3 bases and J gave up 5 bases; unmatched junction bases: 8. Germline CDR1 reads KGHSH; CDR2 reads LQKENI. The CDR3 is 15 amino acids. CDR3 bases: TGTGCCAGCTCACCCCAGGGGGCGCGATTGGAGACCCAGTACTTC. Its protein is CASSPQGARLETQYF. Full variable domain (rest looked up from reference TRBV18 and TRBJ2-5): NAGVMQNPRHLVRRRGQEARLRCSPMKGHSHVYWYRQLPEEGLKFMVYLQKENIIDESGMPKERFSAEFPKEGPSILRIQQVVRGDSAAYFCASSPQGARLETQYFGPGTRLLVL.